Detailed here is one TCR beta chain. Its target is not known. This specimen belongs to a study of shared clonotypes between healthy human individuals. Study-level results: Around 5.3% of naive CD4 clonotypes were shared across four donors. Tissue TCR repertoires likely differ from these blood-only repertoires. What naive subsets generally showed was a larger estimated richness than memory subsets showed.

CDR3 length: 15 residues. Trimming pared 8 bases from V and 4 bases from J, leaving 18 bases between. From germline, CDR1 is SNHLY and CDR2 FYNNEI. The repertoire was sequenced with immunoSEQ multiplex PCR; TCRdb's copy has only in-frame clones and lacks some. Of around 2,000,000 clones listed, about 95% were seen once; the top ten hold around 1.1%. CD8 cells classed as naive were CD45RO-negative and positively selected for CCR7, excluding terminally differentiated effector memory CD45RA+ cells. The source material was naive CD8+ T cells sorted from blood. This receptor was identified in a man between 18 and 29 years old in good health. The chain links TRBV2 to TRBJ1-3, with a tentative D call TRBD1 (5 bases). As DNA, the CDR3 is TGTGCCAGCTCCATCGACGGGGACCTCGGAAACACCATATATTTT. As protein: CASSIDGDLGNTIYF. Looking up the rest from reference TRBV2 and TRBJ1-3 gives the full variable domain: EPEVTQTPSHQVTQMGQEVILRCVPISNHLYFYWYRQILGQKVEFLVSFYNNEISEKSEIFDDQFSVERPDGSNFTLKIRSTKLEDSAMYFCASSIDGDLGNTIYFGEGSWLTVV.